The T cell receptor (beta chain) described here comes from a study of blood T cell repertoires in COVID-19. The CDR3 extends over 13 amino acids. V gave up 0 bases and J gave up 8 bases; unmatched junction bases: 4. CDR1 and CDR2 (germline): GTSNPN, SVGIG (reference sequence). Data came from immunoSEQ multiplex PCR; TCRdb stores just in-frame clones and leaves some out. Here the sample spans 150,000 to 200,000 clones, over 80% being singletons. The chain recombines TRBV30 with TRBJ1-2, with 9 bases identical to TRBD1. The sequence derives from a woman aged 45-65 years with acute or convalescent COVID-19. Source material: peripheral blood. This CDR3 reads CAWSVQGAGGYTF. DNA for the CDR3: TGTGCCTGGAGTGTACAGGGGGCAGGGGGCTACACCTTC.